The 20 T cell receptor beta chains below all came from one sample that was sequenced in a study of T-cell reconstitution after alpha-beta-depleted transplantation in children. The TCRbeta library incorporated unique molecular identifiers. TCRdb re-called the PCR reads with MiXCR, one entry per CDR3 protein. The sample yields some 600,000 distinct CDR3 sequences, 15% to 20% seen once. Sequencing was performed on PBMCs from the stem cell graft donor, taken from the stem cell graft. Every receptor here comes from a human donor who donated a stem cell graft to a child with acute myeloid leukemia.

The chain employs TRBV20-1 and TRBJ2-7; D not certain. CDR3 length equals 13 residues. In germline, CDR1 is DFQATT, CDR2 SNEGSKA (reference sequence). Between the trimmed V and J ends, which lost 1 base and 7 bases, there was a span of 14 bases. Here the CDR3 reads CSARAQHGMEQYV. In DNA form, the CDR3 reads TGCAGTGCTAGAGCCCAACACGGTATGGAGCAGTACGTC.

Ten or more counts support this clonotype. V and J are TRBV20-1 and TRBJ1-2; 8 positions match TRBD1. The CDR3 sequence is 13 residues long. Per germline, CDR1 DFQATT and CDR2 SNEGSKA (reference sequence). The J segment lost 9 bases and the V segment lost 6 bases, leaving 12 bases of the junction unmatched. The DNA of the CDR3 is TGCAGTGCCTTTTCTCCGACAGGGGTGAGCTACACCTTC. Its translation is CSAFSPTGVSYTF.

The chain has TRBV7-9 and TRBJ2-3; the D gene could be TRBD1 or TRBD2 (7 bases each). Trimming shortened V by 4 bases and J by 1 base, and 15 bases separated the two germline ends. The CDR3 sequence is 16 residues long. From germline, CDR1 is SEHNR and CDR2 FQNEAQ (reference sequence). The CDR3 loop reads CASSSTAGQRTDTQYF. CDR3 sequence (DNA): TGTGCCAGCAGCTCCACAGCGGGACAGCGCACAGATACGCAGTATTTT.

This sequence joins TRBV6-5 and TRBJ2-7; D is undetermined. CDR1 and CDR2 (germline): MNHEY, SVGAGI. V lost 2 bases, J lost 4 bases, and 9 bases lay in between. There are 13 residues in the CDR3. The CDR3 protein is CASSYGPDYEQYV. For the CDR3, the DNA is TGTGCCAGCAGTTACGGGCCGGATTACGAGCAGTACGTC.

J is TRBJ1-5 and V is TRBV7-2; D unclear. Germline CDR1 SGHTA, CDR2 FQGNSA. V was clipped by 1 base and J by 1 base, with 11 bases between them. There are 16 residues in the CDR3. CDR3 protein: CASSLVTGGSNQPQHF. The CDR3 bases are TGTGCCAGCAGCTTAGTAACGGGAGGGAGCAATCAGCCCCAGCATTTT.

This clonotype was seen repeatedly, ten times or more. V is TRBV20-1 and J is TRBJ1-1; no firm D call. The CDR3 has 15 residues. The V gene lost 0 bases and the J gene lost 0 bases, with 11 bases spanning the gap. Germline V lookup: CDR1 DFQATT, CDR2 SNEGSKA (reference sequence). CDR3: CSARDHTVLNTEAFF. The DNA of the CDR3 is TGCAGTGCTAGAGATCATACAGTCTTGAACACTGAAGCTTTCTTT.

This clonotype showed up just a few times. The chain carries TRBV7-2 and TRBJ2-5; 8 nucleotides line up with TRBD2. Germline V gene sequence: CDR1 SGHTA, CDR2 FQGNSA. There are 15 residues in the CDR3. V lost 5 bases to trimming and J lost 0 bases; unmatched junction nucleotides: 5. CDR3 in amino acids: CASSPRGGYQETQYF. CDR3 nucleotides: TGTGCCAGCAGCCCCCGGGGGGGATACCAAGAGACCCAGTACTTC.

This clonotype occurred a few times. The chain recombines TRBV10-3 with TRBJ2-1, with 8 bases identical to TRBD2. The CDR3 is 14 amino acids. Germline trimming cut 10 bases from V and 2 bases from J; bases unmatched to any gene: 7. Germline V gene lookup returns CDR1 ENHRY and CDR2 SYGVKD. The CDR3 nucleotides are TGTGCCACGGGAACTAGCGGAACCTACAATGAGCAGTTCTTC. Its translation is CATGTSGTYNEQFF.

This clonotype was found a few times. This chain joins TRBV12-3 or TRBV12-4 and TRBJ1-1; D possibly corresponds to TRBD1 (5 bases). The ends were cut back, 3 bases at V and 5 bases at J, with 13 bases in the middle. The CDR3 is 14 residues long. The CDR3 region has the DNA TGTGCCAGCAGTTTGGGACCTCATCTGACTGAAGCTTTCTTT. Protein sequence: CASSLGPHLTEAFF.

This rearrangement joins TRBV20-1 to TRBJ2-3; D is unresolved. The CDR3 runs 11 residues. V lost 7 bases to trimming and J lost 4 bases, with 9 bases between them. In germline, CDR1 is DFQATT, CDR2 SNEGSKA (reference sequence). CDR3 amino acids: CSGSFPDTQYF. The CDR3 bases are TGCAGTGGGAGTTTCCCAGATACGCAGTATTTT.

This clonotype was picked up many times. The chain recombines TRBV15 with TRBJ1-1; D remains ambiguous. Trimming took off 5 bases at V and 10 bases at J, with 20 bases between the two ends. Germline V gene data show CDR1 as LNHNV and CDR2 as YYDKDF (reference sequence). The CDR3 length is 14 residues. DNA of the CDR3: TGTGCCACCAGCTTAACTAAGACGGCACGTCGAGCTTTCTTT. Translating gives CATSLTKTARRAFF. The whole variable domain, filled in from reference TRBV15 and TRBJ1-1, reads DAMVIQNPRYQVTQFGKPVTLSCSQTLNHNVMYWYQQKSSQAPKLLFHYYDKDFNNEADTPDNFQSRRPNTSFCFLDIRSPGLGDTAMYLCATSLTKTARRAFFGQGTRLTVV.

At least ten counts were recorded for this clonotype. The chain is built from TRBV7-2 and TRBJ2-3, with 7 bases fitting TRBD1. V shed 3 bases and J 3 bases; nucleotides not matched to a gene: 3. CDR1 SGHTA and CDR2 FQGNSA come from the germline V gene. The CDR3 loop spans 14 amino acids. The CDR3 DNA sequence: TGTGCCAGCAGCTTGGACAGGACAACAGATACGCAGTATTTT. Its protein product is CASSLDRTTDTQYF.

This clonotype appeared many times. The CDR3 protein is CSAGNREEAGNTIYF. The CDR3 bases are TGCAGTGCGGGAAACAGGGAAGAAGCTGGAAACACCATATATTTT. The chain recombines TRBV20-1 with TRBJ1-3; tentative D call: TRBD1 (6 bases). Germline V gives CDR1 DFQATT, CDR2 SNEGSKA (reference sequence). V was trimmed by 6 bases and J by 2 bases, leaving 17 bases between them. The length of the CDR3 is 15 residues.

This clonotype occurred once. This chain uses TRBV5-1 with TRBJ1-1; TRBD1 might be the D (6 bases). The germline V and J ends were trimmed by 4 bases and 1 base, with 14 bases remaining between them. The CDR3 is made up of 15 amino acids. Germline CDR1 reads SGHRS; CDR2 reads YFSETQ. DNA for the CDR3: TGCGCCAGCAGCCAGGGAGGGGGGACGAACACTGAAGCTTTCTTT. This codes for CASSQGGGTNTEAFF.

At least ten counts were recorded for this clonotype. The gene calls are TRBV6-5 and TRBJ1-2; TRBD1 matches at 8 bases. V was pared by 2 bases and J by 2 bases, with 4 bases of the junction left unmatched. CDR3 size: 15 residues. Looked up from germline, CDR1 is MNHEY and CDR2 is SVGAGI. CDR3 DNA sequence: TGTGCCAGCAGTTACGGGGACAGGAAAAACTATGGCTACACCTTC. Translating gives CASSYGDRKNYGYTF.

In this sample, this clonotype turned up a few times. The chain is built from TRBV21-1 and TRBJ2-1; TRBD1 reflects the table's D call only, with no check against the DNA. TRBV21-1 is annotated as a pseudogene. This CDR3 is 15 amino acids long. DNA for the CDR3: TGTGCCAGCAGCACCCCGGGACAAGTCCCCCATGAGCAGTTCTTC. It codes for CASSTPGQVPHEQFF.

This clonotype was detected many times. The chain combines TRBV12-3 or TRBV12-4 with TRBJ2-2; D possibly corresponds to TRBD2 (6 bases). This CDR3 contains 15 residues. V was trimmed by 3 bases and J by 5 bases, leaving 13 bases between them. The CDR3 DNA reads as TGTGCCAGCAGTTTTGGGGCGGGGAGGACCGGGGAGCTGTTTTTT. Its translation: CASSFGAGRTGELFF.

Remarks on this clonotype: At one end, the junction sequence differs from germline, possibly due to a read error. This rearrangement joins TRBV27 to TRBJ2-1; 8 bases are shared with TRBD1. Germline lookup yields CDR1 MNHEY and CDR2 SMNVEV (reference sequence). The CDR3 consists of 15 residues. CDR3 loop: CASSLGQGSYNGQFF. Written as DNA, the CDR3 is TGTGCCAGCAGTTTAGGACAGGGATCCTACAATGGGCAGTTCTTC.

In regard to this clonotype: The junction shows a germline mismatch at one end, possibly a read error. This chain joins TRBV29-1 and TRBJ1-4; TRBD1 agrees at 11 bases. The CDR3 sequence is 14 residues long. Germline V gives CDR1 SQVTM, CDR2 ANQGSEA. For the CDR3, the DNA is TGCAGCGTAGGACAGGGGGCAACTAATGAAAACCTGTTTTTT. Translating it yields CSVGQGATNENLFF.

This clonotype was seen a single time. V usage is TRBV6-5 and J usage is TRBJ2-2, with D possibly TRBD1 on 5 matching bases. From germline, CDR1 is MNHEY and CDR2 SVGAGI. The CDR3 length is 17 residues. The V gene lost 0 bases and the J gene lost 4 bases, with 15 bases spanning the gap. CDR3 residues: CASSYSIQAKATGELFF. Here the CDR3 DNA reads TGTGCCAGCAGTTACTCGATACAGGCAAAGGCCACCGGGGAGCTGTTTTTT.